The 26 T cell receptor beta chains presented below share a single source sample, sequenced in a study of T cell changes during pregnancy in multiple sclerosis. The data were produced by immunoSEQ multiplex PCR, yet TCRdb's version contains in-frame clones alone and is incomplete. The sample lists roughly 51,000 clones; about 90% were seen once. The sequences come from CD4+ T cells from peripheral blood mononuclear cells, collected after pregnancy. The receptors shown here come from a female donor in good health, enrolled as a control in a pregnancy study.

This sequence joins TRBV5-4 and TRBJ2-3; 8 positions agree with TRBD1. J was trimmed by 3 bases and V by 1 base; bases with no gene match: 4. The CDR3 consists of 15 residues. Germline V gives CDR1 SGHNT, CDR2 YYREEE (reference sequence). This CDR3 is CASSLPGGGTDTQYF. CDR3 sequence (DNA): TGTGCCAGCAGCTTGCCAGGGGGCGGAACAGATACGCAGTATTTT.

The chain has TRBV30 and TRBJ1-2; D is possibly TRBD1 (5 bases). The CDR3 contains 16 residues. Trimming took 0 bases from V and 4 from J, leaving 18 bases between them. Per germline, CDR1 GTSNPN and CDR2 SVGIG (reference sequence). CDR3 in amino acids: CAWSVGRAGKGYGYTF. The DNA of the CDR3 is TGTGCCTGGAGTGTAGGTCGGGCAGGGAAGGGCTATGGCTACACCTTC.

This rearrangement joins TRBV4-3 to TRBJ1-2; no clear D gene. The CDR3 extends over 15 amino acids. CDR1 is LGHNA, CDR2 YSLEER, per germline. Trimming stripped 1 base from V and 0 bases from J, with 9 bases between. CDR3 nucleotides: TGCGCCAGCAGCCAAGGTCCGGGAGCTAACTATGGCTACACCTTC. It translates to CASSQGPGANYGYTF.

The genes are TRBV6-1 and TRBJ1-6; TRBD1 is a possible D gene (5 bases). Trimming stripped 3 bases from V and 14 bases from J, with 20 bases between. Germline CDR1 reads MNHNS; CDR2 reads SASEGT. CDR3 length: 15 residues. The CDR3 here is CASSEGGLIPGSLHF. CDR3 bases: TGTGCCAGCAGTGAGGGGGGTCTAATTCCTGGATCCCTCCACTTT.

The CDR3 nucleotides are TGCAGCGTGGGGGGGGGACAGGTCACTGAAGCTTTCTTT. This gives the protein CSVGGGQVTEAFF. The chain combines TRBV29-1 with TRBJ1-1; 8 nucleotides agree with TRBD1. Germline V gene lookup returns CDR1 SQVTM and CDR2 ANQGSEA. The CDR3 covers 13 residues. Trimming removed 6 bases from V and 4 bases from J; junction bases left unmatched: 7.

This rearrangement joins TRBV6-7 to TRBJ1-5; weak D call: TRBD1 (6 bases). TRBV6-7 is known as an ORF, though its function is uncertain. Between the trimmed V and J ends, which lost 11 bases and 2 bases, there was a span of 13 bases. The CDR3 is 13 amino acids. The CDR3 is CALGGGGNQPQHF. CDR3 nucleotides: TGTGCCCTGGGGGGGGGCGGCAATCAGCCCCAGCATTTT.

V and J are TRBV9 and TRBJ2-2; 9 nucleotides line up with TRBD2. CDR1 is SGDLS and CDR2 is YYNGEE in the germline V gene. CDR3 size: 16 residues. J was trimmed by 8 bases and V by 0 bases; bases with no gene match: 8. Written as DNA, the CDR3 is TGTGCCAGCAGCGTAGGGGTAGCGGGGGCACTTGGGGAGCTGTTTTTT. Encoded protein: CASSVGVAGALGELFF.

This chain links TRBV30 with TRBJ1-6, with 10 nucleotides matching TRBD1. The CDR3 contains 15 residues. Germline CDR1 reads GTSNPN; CDR2 reads SVGIG (reference sequence). With 4 bases clipped from V and 8 bases from J, the junction kept 8 bases outside the gene matches. CDR3 protein: CAWISGTGVYSPLHF. In DNA, the CDR3 is TGTGCCTGGATTAGTGGGACAGGGGTTTATTCACCCCTCCACTTT.

This clone has a single count. V gene TRBV20-1 combines with J gene TRBJ2-7, with D maybe TRBD1 (5 bases). The CDR3 totals 10 residues. Germline assignment: CDR1 DFQATT and CDR2 SNEGSKA (reference sequence). V gave up 3 bases and J gave up 7 bases, with 7 bases separating them. CDR3 sequence (DNA): TGCAGTGCTAGCAGGGAAGAGCAGTACTTC. Translation gives CSASREEQYF.

This rearrangement joins TRBV7-2 to TRBJ2-5; D is unclear. The CDR3 spans 14 residues. The germline V and J ends were trimmed by 0 bases and 2 bases, with 7 bases remaining between them. The germline V gene encodes CDR1 SGHTA and CDR2 FQGNSA. CDR3 bases: TGTGCCAGCAGCTTAGCGGCTCATCAAGAGACCCAGTACTTC. It codes for CASSLAAHQETQYF.

CDR3: CASSTQYSGQGLSPLHF. CDR3 coding DNA: TGTGCCAGCAGCACCCAATATTCGGGACAGGGCCTTTCACCCCTCCACTTT. This chain joins TRBV5-4 and TRBJ1-6; 9 positions match TRBD1. Germline CDR1 SGHNT, CDR2 YYREEE (reference sequence). The CDR3 length is 17 residues. Trimming removed 4 bases from V and 9 bases from J; junction bases left unmatched: 14.

This clone was recorded a few times. The J gene is TRBJ1-2, the V gene TRBV6-4; TRBD1 aligns across 8 bases. The germline V gene has CDR1 MRHNA and CDR2 SNTAGT. V trimming: 2 bases; J trimming: 2 bases; junction bases outside the gene matches: 13. The CDR3 covers 18 residues. CDR3 protein: CASSDEVADRAENYGYTF. DNA for the CDR3: TGTGCCAGCAGTGACGAAGTCGCGGACAGGGCCGAAAACTATGGCTACACCTTC.

The genes are TRBV7-3 and TRBJ1-2; the match to TRBD1 covers 7 bases. The CDR3 runs to 17 residues. V lost 0 bases to trimming and J lost 7 bases; unmatched junction nucleotides: 14. Germline V gives CDR1 SGHTA, CDR2 FQGTGA. The CDR3 DNA reads as TGTGCCAGCAGCTTAACAGAGGGGGCGGGAAGGGCGGGTGGCTACACCTTC. Its translation is CASSLTEGAGRAGGYTF.

The rearrangement links TRBV7-9 to TRBJ1-1; the match to TRBD1 covers 7 bases. Germline assignment: CDR1 SEHNR and CDR2 FQNEAQ (reference sequence). There are 13 residues in the CDR3. V was clipped by 3 bases and J by 5 bases; unmatched bases: 3. This CDR3 reads CASSLKGATEAFF. CDR3 coding DNA: TGTGCCAGCAGCTTGAAGGGGGCTACTGAAGCTTTCTTT.

The chain recombines TRBV30 with TRBJ2-7; 7 positions agree with TRBD1. The CDR3 is 14 amino acids. V trimming: 3 bases; J trimming: 4 bases; junction bases outside the gene matches: 9. Germline CDR1 reads GTSNPN; CDR2 reads SVGIG (reference sequence). CDR3 amino acids: CAWRVQGNRYEQYF. As DNA, the CDR3 is TGTGCCTGGAGGGTACAGGGGAATAGGTACGAGCAGTACTTC.

The J gene is TRBJ1-1, the V gene TRBV5-6; 8 bases are shared with TRBD1. CDR1 and CDR2 (germline): SGHDT, YYEEEE. This CDR3 comprises 15 residues. Trimming took 0 bases from V and 1 from J; bases not matched to a gene: 2. CDR3 in DNA: TGTGCCAGCAGCTTGGTGGACAGGGCGAACACTGAAGCTTTCTTT. It specifies CASSLVDRANTEAFF.

The chain recombines TRBV6-1 with TRBJ2-7; possibly TRBD2 for D (5 bases). CDR1 MNHNS and CDR2 SASEGT come from the germline V gene. V was trimmed by 7 bases and J by 1 base, leaving 14 bases between them. CDR3 length: 14 residues. This CDR3 reads CASKAAAISYEQYF. The CDR3 nucleotides are TGTGCCAGCAAAGCGGCAGCGATATCCTACGAGCAGTACTTC.

V is TRBV5-4 and J is TRBJ1-1; D is uncertain. Trimming removed 4 bases at V and 0 bases at J, with 7 bases between. Germline loops: CDR1 SGHNT, CDR2 YYREEE (reference sequence). The CDR3 is made up of 13 amino acids. In DNA, the CDR3 is TGTGCCAGCAGCACAGAGATGAACACTGAAGCTTTCTTT. Translation gives CASSTEMNTEAFF. The variable domain in full, with the rest retrieved from reference TRBV5-4 and TRBJ1-1, is ETGVTQSPTHLIKTRGQQVTLRCSSQSGHNTVSWYQQALGQGPQFIFQYYREEENGRGNFPPRFSGLQFPNYSSELNVNALELDDSALYLCASSTEMNTEAFFGQGTRLTVV.

V and J are TRBV19 and TRBJ1-1; 7 nucleotides agree with TRBD1. The CDR3 sequence is 14 residues long. V lost 5 bases and J lost 1; bases outside the gene matches: 4. CDR1 and CDR2 from the germline V gene are LNHDA and SQIVND (reference sequence). CDR3 protein: CASSGWDRNTEAFF. DNA for the CDR3: TGTGCCAGTAGTGGCTGGGACAGGAACACTGAAGCTTTCTTT.

The chain couples TRBV6-5 to TRBJ1-5; D gene uncertain. CDR1 and CDR2 (germline): MNHEY, SVGAGI. The CDR3 runs to 13 residues. V lost 7 bases and J 3 bases, leaving 10 bases between the germline ends. The CDR3, as DNA: TGTGCCAGCAAGCTTACTAACAATCAGCCCCAGCATTTT. This encodes CASKLTNNQPQHF.

J is TRBJ1-5 and V is TRBV2; 8 bases are a match to TRBD1. After removal of 4 bases from V and 7 bases from J, the junction contained 9 bases not matched to a gene. Germline lookup yields CDR1 SNHLY and CDR2 FYNNEI. This CDR3 contains 15 residues. The CDR3 region has the DNA TGTGCCAGCAGTGGGACAGGGAGAAGAGGGCAGCCCCAGCATTTT. Translation: CASSGTGRRGQPQHF.

V is TRBV4-2 and J is TRBJ1-4; 7 bases agree with TRBD1. CDR1 LGHNA and CDR2 YNFKEQ come from the germline V gene. The J segment lost 8 bases and the V segment lost 4 bases, leaving 7 bases of the junction unmatched. This CDR3 is built from 14 residues. The CDR3 bases are TGTGCCAGCAGCCGGGGCAGGGGGGACGAAAAACTGTTTTTT. It codes for CASSRGRGDEKLFF.

The rearrangement uses TRBV14 and TRBJ1-6; D may be TRBD1 (5 bases). There are 14 residues in the CDR3. Germline assignment: CDR1 SGHDN and CDR2 FVKESK. V was shortened by 1 base and J by 13 bases, with 14 bases between the two germline ends. In nucleotides, the CDR3 is TGTGCCAGCAGCCAAGGACAGAGTTTCTGGCCCCTCCACTTT. It is translated as CASSQGQSFWPLHF.

The genes are TRBV6-6 and TRBJ1-5; 7 nucleotides agree with TRBD1. Germline V gives CDR1 MNHNY, CDR2 SVGAGI (reference sequence). The trim removed 2 bases at V and 6 bases at J, leaving 4 bases unmatched. There are 14 residues in the CDR3. The CDR3 nucleotides are TGTGCCAGCAGTTACCCCCCAGGGGGTCAGCCCCAGCATTTT. This codes for CASSYPPGGQPQHF.

The rearrangement uses TRBV6-1 and TRBJ2-4; D gene uncertain. The CDR3 loop spans 12 amino acids. The V and J ends lost 3 bases and 6 bases respectively, with 6 bases between them. The germline gives CDR1 MNHNS, CDR2 SASEGT. CDR3 loop: CASSDPGNIQYF. CDR3 nucleotide sequence: TGTGCCAGCAGTGATCCCGGAAACATTCAGTACTTC.

V and J are TRBV10-3 and TRBJ1-1, with D unclear. This CDR3 comprises 11 residues. From germline, CDR1 is ENHRY and CDR2 SYGVKD. The ends were cut back, 10 bases at V and 6 bases at J, with 12 bases in the middle. CDR3 amino acids: CATARFPEAFF. For the CDR3, the DNA is TGTGCCACCGCCCGGTTCCCTGAAGCTTTCTTT.